This T cell receptor beta chain comes out of a study of cytomegalovirus exposure and HLA in healthy donors. Whole-study context: HLA-typed donors were the source of about 90 million unique TCRs held in an early data release. Assignment to the Caucasian-associated ancestry cluster applied to approximately 80% of the approximately 390 genotyped donors.

Primers included in the PCR were 60 Vbeta and 13 Jbeta primers. Sequencing was performed with immunoSEQ multiplex PCR; in TCRdb, only in-frame clones are kept and a portion is missing. The sample contains 110,000 to 150,000 clones, around four fifths of which appear only once. This clone has only a few counts. V was pared by 0 bases and J by 1 base, with 13 bases between. The CDR3 totals 16 residues. The germline CDR1 and CDR2 sequences are SGHNT and YYREEE (reference sequence). The sample taken for sequencing was PBMCs. The V gene is TRBV5-4, the J gene TRBJ1-1; a possible D gene is TRBD1 (5 bases). This clonotype originated in a female donor in good health and CMV-seronegative. CDR3 sequence (DNA): TGTGCCAGCAGCTTGGGGGCGGGGGGAAGGAACACTGAAGCTTTCTTT. Translation: CASSLGAGGRNTEAFF. The full variable domain, with the rest looked up from reference TRBV5-4 and TRBJ1-1, is ETGVTQSPTHLIKTRGQQVTLRCSSQSGHNTVSWYQQALGQGPQFIFQYYREEENGRGNFPPRFSGLQFPNYSSELNVNALELDDSALYLCASSLGAGGRNTEAFFGQGTRLTVV.